This TCR beta chain was documented in a study of T cell responses to AZD1222 COVID-19 vaccine. As for the study in general: Pooled in the analysis were second doses at about 4 or about 12 weeks.

V lost 2 bases and J 5 bases, leaving 3 bases between the germline ends. The germline V gene encodes CDR1 GTSNPN and CDR2 SVGIG (reference sequence). The length of the CDR3 is 11 residues. Generated by immunoSEQ multiplex PCR, the TCRdb table keeps only in-frame clones and is missing some. Of some 160,000 clones detected, roughly 92% appear once; the ten largest clones hold over 1.5%. On this clone itself: The antigen remains undetermined.

Notes on the study in general: Mostly white British, mostly female donors; authors suggested clonal diversity may be underestimated. Baseline seropositivity occurred in only a handful of AZD1222 recipients. Repertoire samples came only from after the peak T cell response.

This TCR was sampled from an adult in good health. The chain employs TRBV30 and TRBJ2-2; D is unclear. The sequencing used peripheral blood, collected on day 0 of AZD1222 vaccination. The CDR3: CAWSLTGELFF. CDR3 DNA sequence: TGTGCCTGGAGTCTTACCGGGGAGCTGTTTTTT.